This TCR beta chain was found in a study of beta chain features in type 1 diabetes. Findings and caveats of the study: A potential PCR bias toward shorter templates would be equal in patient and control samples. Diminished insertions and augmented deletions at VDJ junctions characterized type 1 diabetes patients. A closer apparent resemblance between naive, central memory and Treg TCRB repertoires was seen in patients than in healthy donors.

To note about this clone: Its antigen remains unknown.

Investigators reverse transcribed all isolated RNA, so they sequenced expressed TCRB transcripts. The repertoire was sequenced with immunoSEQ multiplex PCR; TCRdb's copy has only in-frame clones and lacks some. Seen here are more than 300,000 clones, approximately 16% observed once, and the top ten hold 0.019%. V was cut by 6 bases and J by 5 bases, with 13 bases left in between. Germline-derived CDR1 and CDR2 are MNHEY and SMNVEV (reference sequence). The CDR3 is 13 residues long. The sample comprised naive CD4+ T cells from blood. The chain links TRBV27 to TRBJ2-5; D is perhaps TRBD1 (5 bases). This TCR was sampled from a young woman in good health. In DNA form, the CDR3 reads TGTGCCAGCAGGCCGACAGTCTTTGAGACCCAGTACTTC. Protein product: CASRPTVFETQYF.